This TCR beta chain stems from a study of response to subunit inactivated influenza vaccine. Germline assignment: CDR1 SGHTA and CDR2 FQGNSA. CDR3 size: 15 residues. V was shortened by 7 bases and J by 4 bases, with 16 bases between the two germline ends. Whole-study findings and limits: Each seasonal flu vaccination may recruit only limited new T cells, authors suggested.

About this clonotype itself: Its antigen is unknown.

MiXCR was run by TCRdb on the RT-PCR reads, yielding one entry per CDR3 protein. In the table there are 450,000 to 700,000 distinct CDR3 sequences, 12% to 15% of which are singletons. Sequenced material: PBMCs from blood, taken approximately 13 days after vaccination. The rearrangement joins TRBV7-2 to TRBJ2-2, with D unclear. The receptor was isolated from a man over 45 who received an inactivated influenza vaccine. The CDR3 nucleotides are TGTGCCAGCACCCCCGAACTGGGATCCACCGGGGAGCTGTTTTTT. This codes for CASTPELGSTGELFF.